The entry below gives a single TCR beta chain sequence along with its context. This specimen belongs to a study of shared clonotypes between healthy human individuals. Study-level information: Per donor, CD8 memory used one plate, CD8 naive used two, CD4 memory used three and CD4 naive used three.

Deep-level assay runs were performed. Here immunoSEQ multiplex PCR was the method, and the copy in TCRdb shows in-frame clones only, minus some. The repertoire holds around 2.1 million clones, with around 93% as singletons. V lost 3 bases to trimming and J lost 3 bases, with 8 bases between them. This CDR3 has 13 residues. Germline V gene data show CDR1 as MNHEY and CDR2 as SMNVEV (reference sequence). Naive CD8 cells lacked CD45RO and underwent positive selection for CCR7, leaving out terminally differentiated effector memory CD45RA+ cells. Material for sequencing was naive CD8+ T cells from PBMCs. This sequence originates from a man aged 18 to 29 in good health. Some clones in this sample may be carry-over from other donors' samples. The V and J genes are TRBV27 and TRBJ1-2; D remains ambiguous. The CDR3 spells CASSFGRDYGYTF. CDR3 DNA sequence: TGTGCCAGCAGTTTTGGTAGGGACTATGGCTACACCTTC.